This T cell receptor (beta chain) was captured in a study of blood T cells in healthy people across ages. Overall study results and limits: In long-lived donors, naive CD4+ cell counts and diversity exceeded those of aged donors. Without sorted subsets, naive and antigen-experienced compartments could not be conclusively compared.

As regards this clonotype: As yet, its antigen is unknown.

Next came a second PCR, run for about 6 to 11 cycles, which used a sample-barcoded 5' primer along with a J-beta primer mix. Every cDNA was tagged by a template-switch adaptor with 12 random nucleotides. A single record per CDR3 protein comes from TCRdb applying MiXCR to the 5' RACE reads. The data contain 1.5 million or so distinct CDR3 sequences, roughly two fifths of them seen just once; the ten biggest clones take up more than 4%. Total RNA amounts of at least 5 micrograms were extracted per sample. Specimen: blood. The clonotype originates from a woman aged 18-29 years in good health.

The DNA for the CDR3 is TGCGCCAGCAGCCAAGTTCCACTAGCGGGATTGGGGAATGAGCAGTTCTTC. It specifies CASSQVPLAGLGNEQFF. The J gene is TRBJ2-1, the V gene TRBV4-3; the match to TRBD2 covers 10 bases. Germline assignment: CDR1 LGHNA and CDR2 YSLEER. The CDR3 loop spans 17 amino acids. Unmatched junction bases numbered 10, after V lost 1 base and J lost 7 bases.